This T cell receptor (beta chain) was sequenced for a study of tumor T cells in aggressive B-cell lymphoma. The ends lost 4 bases at V and 7 bases at J; junction bases unmatched: 6. Germline CDR1 and CDR2: SGHRS and YFSETQ. This CDR3 comprises 13 residues. The protocol was immunoSEQ multiplex PCR, while the TCRdb copy is restricted to in-frame clones and leaves out a portion. The table includes a few thousand clones, roughly 90% detected once. This sequence originates from an adult with diffuse large B cell lymphoma. The sequenced material came from tumor tissue. This chain connects TRBV5-1 to TRBJ1-2, with TRBD1 matching 8 bases. CDR3 amino acids: CASSTDRGGGYTF. In DNA, the CDR3 is TGCGCCAGCAGCACAGACAGGGGTGGTGGCTACACCTTC.